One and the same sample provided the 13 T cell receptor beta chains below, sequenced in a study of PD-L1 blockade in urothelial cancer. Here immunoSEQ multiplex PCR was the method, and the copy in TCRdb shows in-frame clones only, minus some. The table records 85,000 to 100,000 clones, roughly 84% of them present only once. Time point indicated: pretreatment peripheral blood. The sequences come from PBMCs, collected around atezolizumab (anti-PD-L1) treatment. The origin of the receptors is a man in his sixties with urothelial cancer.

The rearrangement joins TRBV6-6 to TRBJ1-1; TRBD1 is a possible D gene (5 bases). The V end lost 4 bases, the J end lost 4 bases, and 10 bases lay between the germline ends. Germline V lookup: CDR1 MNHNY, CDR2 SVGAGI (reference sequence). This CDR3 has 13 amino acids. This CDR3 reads CASSSHRSTEAFF. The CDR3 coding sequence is TGTGCCAGCAGTTCCCACAGGAGCACTGAAGCTTTCTTT.

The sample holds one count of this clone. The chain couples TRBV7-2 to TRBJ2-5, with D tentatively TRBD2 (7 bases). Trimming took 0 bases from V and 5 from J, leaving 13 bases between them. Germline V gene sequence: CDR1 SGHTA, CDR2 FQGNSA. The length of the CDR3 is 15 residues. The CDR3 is CASSLATGGAETQYF. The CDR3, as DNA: TGTGCCAGCAGCTTAGCGACTGGGGGGGCGGAGACCCAGTACTTC.

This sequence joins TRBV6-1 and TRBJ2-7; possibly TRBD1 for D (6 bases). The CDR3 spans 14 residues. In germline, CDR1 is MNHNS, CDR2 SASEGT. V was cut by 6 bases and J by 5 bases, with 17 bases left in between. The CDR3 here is CASSPVGQSHEQYF. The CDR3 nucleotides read TGTGCCAGCAGCCCTGTAGGACAGTCCCACGAGCAGTACTTC.

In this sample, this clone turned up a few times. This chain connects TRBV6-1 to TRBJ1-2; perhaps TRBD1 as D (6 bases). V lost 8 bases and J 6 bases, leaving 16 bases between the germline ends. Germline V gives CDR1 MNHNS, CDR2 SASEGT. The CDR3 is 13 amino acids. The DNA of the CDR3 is TGTGCCAGCGAAACGGCAGGGGTAGATGGCTACACCTTC. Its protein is CASETAGVDGYTF.

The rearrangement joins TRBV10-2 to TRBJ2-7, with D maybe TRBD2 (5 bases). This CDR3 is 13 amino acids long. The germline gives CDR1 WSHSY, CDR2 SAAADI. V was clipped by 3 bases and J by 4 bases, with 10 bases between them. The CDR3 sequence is CASSEWERYEQYF. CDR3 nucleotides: TGCGCCAGCAGTGAATGGGAGCGGTACGAGCAGTACTTC.

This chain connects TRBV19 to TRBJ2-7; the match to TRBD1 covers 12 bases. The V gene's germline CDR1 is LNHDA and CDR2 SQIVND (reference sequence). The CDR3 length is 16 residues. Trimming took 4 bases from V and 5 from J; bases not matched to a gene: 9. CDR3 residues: CASSTPPGTGGHEQYF. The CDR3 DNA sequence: TGTGCCAGTAGTACACCACCCGGGACAGGGGGCCACGAGCAGTACTTC.

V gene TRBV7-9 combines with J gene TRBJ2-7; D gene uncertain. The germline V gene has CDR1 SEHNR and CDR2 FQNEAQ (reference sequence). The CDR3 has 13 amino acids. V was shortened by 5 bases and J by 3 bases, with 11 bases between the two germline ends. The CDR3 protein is CASSPPRGYEQYF. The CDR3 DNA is TGTGCCAGCAGCCCGCCTCGAGGCTACGAGCAGTACTTC.

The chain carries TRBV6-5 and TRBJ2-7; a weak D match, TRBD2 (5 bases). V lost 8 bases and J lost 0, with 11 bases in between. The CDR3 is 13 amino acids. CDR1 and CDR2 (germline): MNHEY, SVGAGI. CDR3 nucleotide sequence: TGTGCCAGCCGCTCGGGGAGCTCCTACGAGCAGTACTTC. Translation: CASRSGSSYEQYF.

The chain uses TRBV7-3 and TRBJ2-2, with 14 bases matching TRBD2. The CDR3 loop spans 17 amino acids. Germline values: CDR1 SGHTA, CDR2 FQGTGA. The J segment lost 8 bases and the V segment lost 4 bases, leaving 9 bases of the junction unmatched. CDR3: CASSSAGTSGGRGELFF. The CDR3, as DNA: TGTGCCAGCAGCTCCGCCGGGACTAGCGGGGGCCGAGGGGAGCTGTTTTTT. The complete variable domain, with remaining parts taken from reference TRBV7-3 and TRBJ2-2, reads GAGVSQTPSNKVTEKGKYVELRCDPISGHTALYWYRQSLGQGPEFLIYFQGTGAADDSGLPNDRFFAVRPEGSVSTLKIQRTERGDSAVYLCASSSAGTSGGRGELFFGEGSRLTVL.

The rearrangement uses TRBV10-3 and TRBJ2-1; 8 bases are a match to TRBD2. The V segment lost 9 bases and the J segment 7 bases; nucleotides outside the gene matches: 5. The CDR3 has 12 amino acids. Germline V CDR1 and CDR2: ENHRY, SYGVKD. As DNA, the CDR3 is TGTGCCATTCCGGGAGGGCCGAATGAGCAGTTCTTC. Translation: CAIPGGPNEQFF.

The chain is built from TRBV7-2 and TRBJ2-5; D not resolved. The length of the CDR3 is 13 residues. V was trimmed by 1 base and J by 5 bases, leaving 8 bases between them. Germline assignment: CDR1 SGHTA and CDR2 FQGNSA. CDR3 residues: CASSLGQMETQYF. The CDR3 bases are TGTGCCAGCAGCTTAGGTCAGATGGAGACCCAGTACTTC. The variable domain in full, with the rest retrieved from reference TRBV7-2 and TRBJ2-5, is GAGVSQSPSNKVTEKGKDVELRCDPISGHTALYWYRQSLGQGLEFLIYFQGNSAPDKSGLPSDRFSAERTGGSVSTLTIQRTQQEDSAVYLCASSLGQMETQYFGPGTRLLVL.

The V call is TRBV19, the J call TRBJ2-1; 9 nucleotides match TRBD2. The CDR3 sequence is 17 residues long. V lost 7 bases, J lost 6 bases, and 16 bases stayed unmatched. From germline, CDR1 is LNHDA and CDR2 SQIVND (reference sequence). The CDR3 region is CASKKFNSGRGGNEQFF. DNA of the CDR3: TGTGCCAGTAAAAAGTTTAATAGCGGGAGAGGAGGCAATGAGCAGTTCTTC. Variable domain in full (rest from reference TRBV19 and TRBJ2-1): DGGITQSPKYLFRKEGQNVTLSCEQNLNHDAMYWYRQDPGQGLRLIYYSQIVNDFQKGDIAEGYSVSREKKESFPLTVTSAQKNPTAFYLCASKKFNSGRGGNEQFFGPGTRLTVL.

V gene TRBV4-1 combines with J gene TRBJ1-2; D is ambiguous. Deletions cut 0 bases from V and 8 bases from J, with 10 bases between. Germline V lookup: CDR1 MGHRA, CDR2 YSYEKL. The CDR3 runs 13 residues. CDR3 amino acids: CASSQDTRVGYTF. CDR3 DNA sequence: TGCGCCAGCAGCCAAGATACGAGGGTAGGCTACACCTTC.